The clone carrying this T cell receptor (beta chain) showed up just a few times. Using a J-beta primer mix together with a sample-barcoded 5' primer, a second PCR was run for about 6 to 11 cycles. MiXCR was run by TCRdb on the 5' RACE reads, yielding one entry per CDR3 protein. The profile shows 950,000 to 1,200,000 distinct CDR3 sequences, 35% to 40% of them singletons. The source of the sample is a study of blood T cells in healthy people across ages. The CDR3 spans 16 residues. Germline CDR1 and CDR2: DFQATT and SNEGSKA (reference sequence). With V trimmed by 1 base and J by 0 bases, 5 bases remained unmatched.

The clonotype originates from a young man in good health. The source material was blood. The chain carries TRBV20-1 and TRBJ2-1; TRBD1 aligns across 8 bases. The CDR3: CSARGRQGPSYNEQFF. The CDR3 coding sequence is TGCAGTGCTAGAGGACGACAGGGGCCCTCCTACAATGAGCAGTTCTTC.